This T cell receptor beta chain was documented in a study of blood T cell repertoires in COVID-19. TCRdb keeps only in-frame clones here, not all; method: immunoSEQ multiplex PCR. In the table there are under 400,000 clones, about 89% of which are singletons. Categorization into cohorts depended on clinical history that participants reported. Per the germline V gene, CDR1 is ENHRY and CDR2 is SYGVKD. The CDR3 has 15 amino acids. With V trimmed by 5 bases and J by 2 bases, 5 bases remained unmatched. The sequence derives from a man aged 35 to 55 in a cohort exposed to, infected with or recovered from COVID-19 (not recorded which). Material: PBMCs or T cells enriched from blood (not recorded which). The rearrangement uses TRBV10-3 and TRBJ1-3, with TRBD1 matching 8 bases. CDR3 loop: CAISSDRAPGNTIYF. CDR3 bases: TGTGCCATCAGTTCGGACAGGGCCCCTGGAAACACCATATATTTT.